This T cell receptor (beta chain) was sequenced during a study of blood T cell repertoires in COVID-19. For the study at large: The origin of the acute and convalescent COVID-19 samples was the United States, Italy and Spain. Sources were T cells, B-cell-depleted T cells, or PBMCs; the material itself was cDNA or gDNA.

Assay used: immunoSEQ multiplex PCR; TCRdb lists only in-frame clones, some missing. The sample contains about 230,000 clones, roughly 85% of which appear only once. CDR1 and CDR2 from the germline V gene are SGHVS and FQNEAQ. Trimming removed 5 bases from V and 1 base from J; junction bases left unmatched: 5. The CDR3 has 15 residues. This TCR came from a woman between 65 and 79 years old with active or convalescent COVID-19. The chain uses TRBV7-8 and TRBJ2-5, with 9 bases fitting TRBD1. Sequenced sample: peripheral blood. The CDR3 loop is CASSTGTGSQETQYF. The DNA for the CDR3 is TGTGCCAGCAGCACGGGGACAGGGTCCCAAGAGACCCAGTACTTC.